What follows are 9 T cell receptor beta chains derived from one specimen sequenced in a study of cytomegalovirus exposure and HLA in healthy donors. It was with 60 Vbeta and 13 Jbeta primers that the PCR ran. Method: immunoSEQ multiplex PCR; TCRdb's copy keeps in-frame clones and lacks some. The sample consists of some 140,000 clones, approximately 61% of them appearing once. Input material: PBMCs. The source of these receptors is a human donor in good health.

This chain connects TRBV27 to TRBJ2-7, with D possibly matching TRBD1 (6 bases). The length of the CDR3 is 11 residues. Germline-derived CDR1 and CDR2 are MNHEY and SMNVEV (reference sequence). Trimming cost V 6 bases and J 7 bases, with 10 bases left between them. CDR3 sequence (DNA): TGTGCCAGCAGCCTAGGGGGAGAGCAGTACTTC. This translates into CASSLGGEQYF.

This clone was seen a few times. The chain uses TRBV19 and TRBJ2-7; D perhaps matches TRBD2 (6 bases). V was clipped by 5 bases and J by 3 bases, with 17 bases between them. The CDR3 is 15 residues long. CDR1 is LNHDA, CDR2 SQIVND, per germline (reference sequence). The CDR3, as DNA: TGTGCCAGTAGTGCCCCGGGACTTTTGATCTACGAGCAGTACTTC. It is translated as CASSAPGLLIYEQYF.

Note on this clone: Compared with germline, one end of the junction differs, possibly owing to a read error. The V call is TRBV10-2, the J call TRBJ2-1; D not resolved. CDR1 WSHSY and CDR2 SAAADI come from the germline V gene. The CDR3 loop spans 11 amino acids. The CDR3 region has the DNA TGCGCCAGCAGTTCCTTCAATGAGCAGTTCTTC. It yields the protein CASSSFNEQFF.

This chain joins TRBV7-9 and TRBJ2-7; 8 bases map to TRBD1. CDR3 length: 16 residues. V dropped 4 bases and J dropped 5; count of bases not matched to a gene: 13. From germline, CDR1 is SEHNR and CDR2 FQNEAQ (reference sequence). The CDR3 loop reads CASSSARRTGRDEQYF. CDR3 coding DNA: TGTGCCAGCAGCTCAGCTAGAAGGACAGGGCGAGACGAGCAGTACTTC.

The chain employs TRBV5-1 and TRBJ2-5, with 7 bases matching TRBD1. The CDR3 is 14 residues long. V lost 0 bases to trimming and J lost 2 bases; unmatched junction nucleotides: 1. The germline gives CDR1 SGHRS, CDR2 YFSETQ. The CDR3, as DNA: TGCGCCAGCAGCTTGGGGACAGGACAAGAGACCCAGTACTTC. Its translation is CASSLGTGQETQYF. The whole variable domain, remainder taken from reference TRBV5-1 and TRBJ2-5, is KAGVTQTPRYLIKTRGQQVTLSCSPISGHRSVSWYQQTPGQGLQFLFEYFSETQRNKGNFPGRFSGRQFSNSRSEMNVSTLELGDSALYLCASSLGTGQETQYFGPGTRLLVL.

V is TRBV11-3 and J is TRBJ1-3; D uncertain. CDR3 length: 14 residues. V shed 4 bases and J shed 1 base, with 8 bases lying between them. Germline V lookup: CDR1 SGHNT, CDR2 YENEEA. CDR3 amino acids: CASSSISSGNTIYF. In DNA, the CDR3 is TGTGCCAGCAGCTCGATCAGTTCTGGAAACACCATATATTTT.

Here the CDR3 reads CASSRRGDTQYF. In nucleotides, the CDR3 is TGTGCCAGCAGCCGACGGGGGGATACGCAGTATTTT. This sequence joins TRBV7-2 and TRBJ2-3, with a tentative D call TRBD2 (6 bases). Per the germline V gene, CDR1 is SGHTA and CDR2 is FQGNSA. Trimming removed 5 bases at V and 6 bases at J, with 9 bases between. The CDR3 contains 12 residues.

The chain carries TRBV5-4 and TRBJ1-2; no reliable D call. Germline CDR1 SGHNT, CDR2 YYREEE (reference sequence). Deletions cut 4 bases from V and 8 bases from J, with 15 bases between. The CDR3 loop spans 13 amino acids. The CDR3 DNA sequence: TGTGCCAGCAGCCAGACGGGAGGCCGCGGCTACACCTTC. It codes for CASSQTGGRGYTF.

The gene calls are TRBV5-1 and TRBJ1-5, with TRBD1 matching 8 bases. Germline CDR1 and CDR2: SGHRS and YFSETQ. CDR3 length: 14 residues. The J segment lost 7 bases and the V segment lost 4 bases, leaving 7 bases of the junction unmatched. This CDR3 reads CASSPTGGGQPQHF. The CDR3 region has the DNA TGCGCCAGCAGCCCAACAGGGGGTGGCCAGCCCCAGCATTTT.